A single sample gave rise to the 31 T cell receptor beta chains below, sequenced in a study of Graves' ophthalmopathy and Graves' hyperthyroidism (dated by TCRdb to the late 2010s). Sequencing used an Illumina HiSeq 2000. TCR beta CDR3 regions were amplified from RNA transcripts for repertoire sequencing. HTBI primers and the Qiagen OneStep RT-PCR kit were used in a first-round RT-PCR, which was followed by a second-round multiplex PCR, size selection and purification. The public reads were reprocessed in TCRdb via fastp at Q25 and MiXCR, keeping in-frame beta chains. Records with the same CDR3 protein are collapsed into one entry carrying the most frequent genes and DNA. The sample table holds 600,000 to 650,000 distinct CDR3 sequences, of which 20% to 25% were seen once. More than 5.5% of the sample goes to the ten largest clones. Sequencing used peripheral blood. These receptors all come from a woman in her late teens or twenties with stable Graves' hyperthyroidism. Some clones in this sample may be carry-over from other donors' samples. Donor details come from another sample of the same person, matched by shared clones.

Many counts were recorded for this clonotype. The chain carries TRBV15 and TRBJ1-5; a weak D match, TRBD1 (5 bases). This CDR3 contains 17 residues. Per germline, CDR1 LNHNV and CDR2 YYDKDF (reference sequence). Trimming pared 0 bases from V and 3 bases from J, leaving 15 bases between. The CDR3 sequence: CATSRDIGAADNQPQHF. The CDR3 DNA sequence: TGTGCCACCAGCAGAGATATAGGGGCCGCGGACAATCAGCCCCAGCATTTT.

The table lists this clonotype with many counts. The DNA for the CDR3 is TGTGCCAGCCAAGACCGGGACAAGGAAGTTGAAGCTTTCTTT. As protein: CASQDRDKEVEAFF. This chain uses TRBV27 with TRBJ1-1, with a weak D call TRBD1 (6 bases). V dropped 8 bases and J dropped 7 bases, with 20 bases sitting between them. The CDR3 is 14 amino acids. The V gene's germline CDR1 is MNHEY and CDR2 SMNVEV (reference sequence).

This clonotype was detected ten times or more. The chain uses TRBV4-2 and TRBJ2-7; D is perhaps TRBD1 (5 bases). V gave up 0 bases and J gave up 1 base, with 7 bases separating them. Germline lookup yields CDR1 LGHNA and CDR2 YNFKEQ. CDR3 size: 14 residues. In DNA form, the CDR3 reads TGTGCCAGCAGCCAAGATGACAGATCCTACGAGCAGTACTTC. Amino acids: CASSQDDRSYEQYF.

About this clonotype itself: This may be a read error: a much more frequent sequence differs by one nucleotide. CDR3 sequence reads: CAISVEGMNTEAFF. The CDR3 DNA is TGTGCCATCAGCGTTGAGGGAATGAACACTGAAGCTTTCTTT. V is TRBV11-1 and J is TRBJ1-1, with D hard to call. This CDR3 comprises 14 residues. In germline, CDR1 is SGHAT, CDR2 FQDESV (reference sequence).

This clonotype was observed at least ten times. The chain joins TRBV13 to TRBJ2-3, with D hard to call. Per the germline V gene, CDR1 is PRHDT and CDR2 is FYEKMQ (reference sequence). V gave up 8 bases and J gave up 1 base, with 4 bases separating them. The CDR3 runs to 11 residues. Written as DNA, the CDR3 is TGTGCCAGCGGGGGCACAGATACGCAGTATTTT. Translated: CASGGTDTQYF. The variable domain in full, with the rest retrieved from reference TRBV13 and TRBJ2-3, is AAGVIQSPRHLIKEKRETATLKCYPIPRHDTVYWYQQGPGQDPQFLISFYEKMQSDKGSIPDRFSAQQFSDYHSELNMSSLELGDSALYFCASGGTDTQYFGPGTRLTVL.

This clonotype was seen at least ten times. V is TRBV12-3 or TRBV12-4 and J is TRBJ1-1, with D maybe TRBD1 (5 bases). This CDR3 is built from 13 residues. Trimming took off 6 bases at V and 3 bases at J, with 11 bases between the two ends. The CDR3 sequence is CASRSQDYTEAFF. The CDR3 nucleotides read TGTGCCAGCAGGTCACAGGACTACACTGAAGCTTTCTTT.

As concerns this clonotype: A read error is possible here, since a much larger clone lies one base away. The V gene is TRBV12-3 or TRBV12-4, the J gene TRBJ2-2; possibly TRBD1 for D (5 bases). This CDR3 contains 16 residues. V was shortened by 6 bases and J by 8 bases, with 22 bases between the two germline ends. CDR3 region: CASSQTPPGSRGELFF. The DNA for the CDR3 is TGTGCCAGCAGCCAAACCCCCCCAGGGTCCAGGGGGGAGCTGTTTTTT.

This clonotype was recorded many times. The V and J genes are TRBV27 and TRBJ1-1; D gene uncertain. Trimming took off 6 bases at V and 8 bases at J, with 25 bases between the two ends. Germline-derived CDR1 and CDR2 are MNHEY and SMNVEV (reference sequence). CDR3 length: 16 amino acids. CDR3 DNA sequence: TGTGCCAGCAGCCGAAAGACCGGGCAGGCACCCTCAGAAGCTTTCTTT. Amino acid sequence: CASSRKTGQAPSEAFF.

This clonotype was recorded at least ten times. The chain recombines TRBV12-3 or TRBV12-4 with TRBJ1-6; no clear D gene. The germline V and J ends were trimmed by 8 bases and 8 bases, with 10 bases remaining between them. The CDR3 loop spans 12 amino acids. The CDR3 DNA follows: TGTGCCAGCTTGCGGGAGGATTCACCCCTCCACTTT. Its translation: CASLREDSPLHF.

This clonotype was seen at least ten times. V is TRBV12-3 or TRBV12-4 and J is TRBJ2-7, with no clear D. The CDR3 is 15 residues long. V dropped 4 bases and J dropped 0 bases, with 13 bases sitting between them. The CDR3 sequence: CASSSRLSGSYEQYF. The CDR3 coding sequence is TGTGCCAGCAGTTCCCGACTGTCCGGCTCCTACGAGCAGTACTTC.

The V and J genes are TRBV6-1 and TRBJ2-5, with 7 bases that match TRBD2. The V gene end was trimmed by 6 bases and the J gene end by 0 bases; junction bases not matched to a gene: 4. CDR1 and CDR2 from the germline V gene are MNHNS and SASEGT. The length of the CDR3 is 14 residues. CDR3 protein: CASRIAGDQETQYF. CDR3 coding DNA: TGTGCCAGCAGGATTGCGGGAGACCAAGAGACCCAGTACTTC.

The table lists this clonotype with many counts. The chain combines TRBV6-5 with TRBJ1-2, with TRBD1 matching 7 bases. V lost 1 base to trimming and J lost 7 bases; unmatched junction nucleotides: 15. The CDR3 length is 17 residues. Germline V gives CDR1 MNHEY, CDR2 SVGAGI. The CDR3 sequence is CASSYFSRVAGGGGYTF. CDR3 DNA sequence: TGTGCCAGCAGTTACTTCTCTAGGGTAGCAGGGGGTGGTGGCTACACCTTC.

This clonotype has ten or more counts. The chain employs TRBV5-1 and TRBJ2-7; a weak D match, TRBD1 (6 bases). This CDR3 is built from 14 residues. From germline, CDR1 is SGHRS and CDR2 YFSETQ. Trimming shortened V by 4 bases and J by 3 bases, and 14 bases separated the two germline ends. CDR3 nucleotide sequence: TGCGCCAGCAGCCCGGGACACTCTCACTACGAGCAGTACTTC. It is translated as CASSPGHSHYEQYF. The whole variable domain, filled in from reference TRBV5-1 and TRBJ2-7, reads KAGVTQTPRYLIKTRGQQVTLSCSPISGHRSVSWYQQTPGQGLQFLFEYFSETQRNKGNFPGRFSGRQFSNSRSEMNVSTLELGDSALYLCASSPGHSHYEQYFGPGTRLTVT.

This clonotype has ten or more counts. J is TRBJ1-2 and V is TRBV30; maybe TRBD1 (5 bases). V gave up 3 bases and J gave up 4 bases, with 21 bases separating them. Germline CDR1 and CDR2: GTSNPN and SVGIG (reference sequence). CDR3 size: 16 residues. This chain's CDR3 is CAWSLQGTDTPYGYTF. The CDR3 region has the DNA TGTGCCTGGAGCCTCCAAGGGACCGACACTCCCTATGGCTACACCTTC.

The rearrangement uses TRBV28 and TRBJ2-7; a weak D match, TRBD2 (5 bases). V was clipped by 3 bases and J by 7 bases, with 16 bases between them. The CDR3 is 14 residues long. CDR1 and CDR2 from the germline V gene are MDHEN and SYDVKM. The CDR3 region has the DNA TGTGCCAGCAGTTTTAGTAGCGCCCTCCGGGAGCAGTACTTC. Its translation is CASSFSSALREQYF.

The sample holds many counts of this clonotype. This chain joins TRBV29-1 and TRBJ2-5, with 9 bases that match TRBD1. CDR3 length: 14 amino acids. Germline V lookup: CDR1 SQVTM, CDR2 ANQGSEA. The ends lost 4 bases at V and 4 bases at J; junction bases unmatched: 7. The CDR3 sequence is CSVAPGQGLETQYF. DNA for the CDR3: TGCAGCGTTGCCCCGGGACAGGGTTTAGAGACCCAGTACTTC. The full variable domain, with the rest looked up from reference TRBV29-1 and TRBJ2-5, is SAVISQKPSRDICQRGTSLTIQCQVDSQVTMMFWYRQQPGQSLTLIATANQGSEATYESGFVIDKFPISRPNLTFSTLTVSNMSPEDSSIYLCSVAPGQGLETQYFGPGTRLLVL.

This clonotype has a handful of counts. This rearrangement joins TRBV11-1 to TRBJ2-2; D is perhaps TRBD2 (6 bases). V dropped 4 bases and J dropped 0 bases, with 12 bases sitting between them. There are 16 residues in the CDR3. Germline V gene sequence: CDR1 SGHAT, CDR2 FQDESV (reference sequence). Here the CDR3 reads CASSSPGRTNTGELFF. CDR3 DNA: TGTGCCAGCAGCTCCCCGGGGAGGACGAACACCGGGGAGCTGTTTTTT.

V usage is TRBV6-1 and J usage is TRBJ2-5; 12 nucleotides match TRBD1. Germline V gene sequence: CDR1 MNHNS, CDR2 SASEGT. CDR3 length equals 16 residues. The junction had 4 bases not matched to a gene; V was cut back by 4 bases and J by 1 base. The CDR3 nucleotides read TGTGCCAGCAGTGCCCGGGACAGGGGGCTCCAAGAGACCCAGTACTTC. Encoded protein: CASSARDRGLQETQYF.

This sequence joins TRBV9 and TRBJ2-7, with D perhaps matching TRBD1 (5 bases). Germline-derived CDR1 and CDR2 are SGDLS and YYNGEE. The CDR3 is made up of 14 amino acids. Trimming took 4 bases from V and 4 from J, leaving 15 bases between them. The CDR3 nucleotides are TGTGCCAGCAGCCCCTGGCCAGGGCGATACGAGCAGTACTTC. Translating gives CASSPWPGRYEQYF.

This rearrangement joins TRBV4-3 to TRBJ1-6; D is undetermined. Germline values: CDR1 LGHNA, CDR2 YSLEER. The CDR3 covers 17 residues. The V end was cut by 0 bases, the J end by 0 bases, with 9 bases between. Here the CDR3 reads CASSQDLESSYNSPLHF. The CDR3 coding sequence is TGCGCCAGCAGCCAAGATCTGGAAAGCTCCTATAATTCACCCCTCCACTTT.

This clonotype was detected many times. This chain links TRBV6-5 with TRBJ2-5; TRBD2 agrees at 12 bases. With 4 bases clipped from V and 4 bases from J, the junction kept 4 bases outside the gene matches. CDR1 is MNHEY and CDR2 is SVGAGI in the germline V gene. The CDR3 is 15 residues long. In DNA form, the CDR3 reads TGTGCCAGCAGTTCTAGCGGGGGGGGTGGAGAGACCCAGTACTTC. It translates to CASSSSGGGGETQYF.

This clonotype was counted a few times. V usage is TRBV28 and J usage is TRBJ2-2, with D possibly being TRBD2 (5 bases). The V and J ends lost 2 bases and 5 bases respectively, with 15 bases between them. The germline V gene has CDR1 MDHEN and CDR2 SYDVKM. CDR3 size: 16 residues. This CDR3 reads CASSLAGGSSTGELFF. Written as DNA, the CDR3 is TGTGCCAGCAGTTTAGCGGGCGGGTCGAGTACCGGGGAGCTGTTTTTT.

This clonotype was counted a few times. CDR3: CASSPLADHTGELFF. The DNA of the CDR3 is TGTGCCAGCAGTCCCCTAGCGGACCACACCGGGGAGCTGTTTTTT. J is TRBJ2-2 and V is TRBV6-2 or TRBV6-3; 7 nucleotides match TRBD2. From germline, CDR1 is MNHEY and CDR2 SVGEGT. V dropped 5 bases and J dropped 3; count of bases not matched to a gene: 6. The CDR3 consists of 15 residues.

The CDR3 DNA follows: TGCAGTGCTAGAGGGGGGCACGAGACCCAGTACTTC. Translated: CSARGGHETQYF. This chain uses TRBV20-1 with TRBJ2-5; D possibly corresponds to TRBD1 (6 bases). The germline V and J ends were trimmed by 1 base and 5 bases, with 8 bases remaining between them. The CDR3 covers 12 residues. The germline V gene encodes CDR1 DFQATT and CDR2 SNEGSKA (reference sequence).

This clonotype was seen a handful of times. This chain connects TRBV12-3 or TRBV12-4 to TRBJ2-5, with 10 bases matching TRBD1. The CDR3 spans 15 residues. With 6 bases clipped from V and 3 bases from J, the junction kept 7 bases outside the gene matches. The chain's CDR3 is CASRRTGGREETQYF. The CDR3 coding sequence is TGTGCCAGCAGGAGGACAGGGGGAAGGGAAGAGACCCAGTACTTC.

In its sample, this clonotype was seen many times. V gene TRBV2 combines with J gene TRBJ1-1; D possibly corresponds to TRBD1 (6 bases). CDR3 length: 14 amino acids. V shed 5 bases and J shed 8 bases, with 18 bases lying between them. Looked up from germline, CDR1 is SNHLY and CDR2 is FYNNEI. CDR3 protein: CASSLPGHLFEAFF. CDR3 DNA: TGTGCCAGCAGTCTCCCGGGACATCTTTTCGAAGCTTTCTTT.

The CDR3 loop is CASSSVPGTEGYGYTF. For the CDR3, the DNA is TGTGCCAGCAGCAGCGTTCCGGGGACCGAGGGCTATGGCTACACCTTC. The rearrangement links TRBV5-6 to TRBJ1-2; possibly TRBD1 for D (5 bases). V was cut by 4 bases and J by 4 bases, with 20 bases left in between. CDR1 is SGHDT, CDR2 YYEEEE, per germline. The CDR3 covers 16 residues. The full variable domain, rest sourced from reference TRBV5-6 and TRBJ1-2, is DAGVTQSPTHLIKTRGQQVTLRCSPKSGHDTVSWYQQALGQGPQFIFQYYEEEERQRGNFPDRFSGHQFPNYSSELNVNALLLGDSALYLCASSSVPGTEGYGYTFGSGTRLTVV.

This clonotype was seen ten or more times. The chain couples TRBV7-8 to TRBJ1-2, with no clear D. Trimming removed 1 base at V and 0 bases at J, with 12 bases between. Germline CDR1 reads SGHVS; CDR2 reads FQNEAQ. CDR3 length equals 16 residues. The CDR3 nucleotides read TGTGCCAGCAGCTTAGTGACCTCCGGGACTAACTATGGCTACACCTTC. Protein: CASSLVTSGTNYGYTF.

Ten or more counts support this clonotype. This CDR3 is CASSEQGAGQPQHF. The CDR3 DNA follows: TGTGCCAGCAGTGAACAGGGGGCCGGTCAGCCCCAGCATTTT. J is TRBJ1-5 and V is TRBV6-1, with TRBD1 identical over 8 bases. The CDR3 extends over 14 amino acids. CDR1 is MNHNS and CDR2 is SASEGT in the germline V gene. The trim removed 2 bases at V and 6 bases at J, leaving 3 bases unmatched.

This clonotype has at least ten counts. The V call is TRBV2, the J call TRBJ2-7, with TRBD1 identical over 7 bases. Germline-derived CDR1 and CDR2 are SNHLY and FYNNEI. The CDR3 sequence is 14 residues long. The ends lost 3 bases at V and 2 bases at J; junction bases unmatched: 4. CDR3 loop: CASSDGTATYEQYF. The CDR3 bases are TGTGCCAGCAGTGACGGGACAGCTACCTACGAGCAGTACTTC.

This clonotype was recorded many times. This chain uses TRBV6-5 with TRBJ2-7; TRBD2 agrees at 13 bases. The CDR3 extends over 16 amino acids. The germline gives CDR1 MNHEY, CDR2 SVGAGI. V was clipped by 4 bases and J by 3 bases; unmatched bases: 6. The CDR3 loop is CASSSVTSGRIYEQYF. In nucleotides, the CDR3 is TGTGCCAGCAGTTCTGTGACTAGCGGGAGGATCTACGAGCAGTACTTC.